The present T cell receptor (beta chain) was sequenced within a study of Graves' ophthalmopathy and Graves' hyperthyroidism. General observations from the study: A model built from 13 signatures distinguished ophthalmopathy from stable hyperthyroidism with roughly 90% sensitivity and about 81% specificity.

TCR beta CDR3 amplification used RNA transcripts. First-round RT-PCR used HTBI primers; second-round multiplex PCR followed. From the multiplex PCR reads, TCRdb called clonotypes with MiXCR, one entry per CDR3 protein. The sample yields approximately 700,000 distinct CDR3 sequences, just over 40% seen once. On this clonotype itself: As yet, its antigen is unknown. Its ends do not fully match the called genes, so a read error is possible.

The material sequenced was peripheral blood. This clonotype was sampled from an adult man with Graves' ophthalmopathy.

CDR3 protein: CASSQGASATRDSF. CDR3 bases: TGTGCCAGCAGCCAAGGAGCGTCGGCCACTAGGGATTCTTTC. This chain connects TRBV9 to TRBJ1-2; D is undetermined. This CDR3 is built from 14 residues. Germline-derived CDR1 and CDR2 are SGDLS and YYNGEE.